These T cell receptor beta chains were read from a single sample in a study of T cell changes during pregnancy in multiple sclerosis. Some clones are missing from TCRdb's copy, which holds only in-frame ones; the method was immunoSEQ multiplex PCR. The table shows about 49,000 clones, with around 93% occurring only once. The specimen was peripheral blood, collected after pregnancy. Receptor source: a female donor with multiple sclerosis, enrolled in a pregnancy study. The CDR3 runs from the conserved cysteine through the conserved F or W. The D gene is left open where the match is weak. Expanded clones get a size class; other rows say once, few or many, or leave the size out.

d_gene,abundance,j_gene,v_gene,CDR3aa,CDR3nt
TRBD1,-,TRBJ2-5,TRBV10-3,CATFDRGQETQYF,TGTGCCACCTTTGACAGGGGACAAGAGACCCAGTACTTC
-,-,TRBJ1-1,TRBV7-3,CASSLVQGEGEAFF,TGTGCCAGCAGCTTAGTTCAAGGCGAGGGTGAAGCTTTCTTT
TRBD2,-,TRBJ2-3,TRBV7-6,CASSKGLAGAHTDTQYF,TGTGCCAGCAGCAAGGGACTAGCGGGGGCCCACACAGATACGCAGTATTTT
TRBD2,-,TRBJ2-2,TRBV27,CASRRGGYGELFF,TGTGCCAGCAGGCGGGGGGGCTACGGGGAGCTGTTTTTT
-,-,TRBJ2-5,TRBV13,CASSYSPTTEETQYF,TGTGCCAGCAGCTATAGCCCCACTACGGAAGAGACCCAGTACTTC
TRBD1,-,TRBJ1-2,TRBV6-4,CASSEEGDSRLYGYTF,TGTGCCAGCAGTGAGGAGGGGGACAGCCGACTCTATGGCTACACCTTC
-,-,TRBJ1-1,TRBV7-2,CASTSNSGATEAFF,TGTGCCAGCACCAGCAATTCAGGGGCCACTGAAGCTTTCTTT
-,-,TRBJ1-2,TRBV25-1,CASRRTELYGYTF,TGTGCCAGCAGGAGGACAGAACTTTATGGCTACACCTTC
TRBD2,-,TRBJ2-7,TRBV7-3,CASSLGGGGQYF,TGTGCCAGCAGCTTAGGGGGGGGTGGGCAGTACTTC
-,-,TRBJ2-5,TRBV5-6,CASSPNSYQETQYF,TGTGCCAGCAGCCCGAACAGCTATCAAGAGACCCAGTACTTC
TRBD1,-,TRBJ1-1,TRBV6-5,CASSTTGGTEAFF,TGTGCCAGCAGTACGACAGGGGGCACTGAAGCTTTCTTT
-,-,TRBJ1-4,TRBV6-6,CASSRGLLNEKLFF,TGTGCCAGCAGCCGGGGTCTCCTAAATGAAAAACTGTTTTTT
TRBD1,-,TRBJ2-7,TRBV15,CATSRDRIDYEQYF,TGTGCCACCAGCAGGGACAGGATAGACTACGAGCAGTACTTC
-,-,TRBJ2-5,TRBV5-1,CASQKGIQETQYF,TGCGCCAGCCAAAAGGGGATTCAAGAGACCCAGTACTTC
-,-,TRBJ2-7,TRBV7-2,CASSLGGRFYEQYF,TGTGCCAGCAGCTTAGGTGGCAGATTCTACGAGCAGTACTTC
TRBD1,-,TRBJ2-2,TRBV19,CASGDRAPGELFF,TGTGCCAGTGGAGACAGGGCCCCCGGGGAGCTGTTTTTT
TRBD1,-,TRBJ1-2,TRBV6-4,CASSDRFNYGTGERYGYTF,TGTGCCAGCAGTGACCGGTTCAATTACGGGACAGGGGAACGCTATGGCTACACCTTC
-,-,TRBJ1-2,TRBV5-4,CATLEGSVNYGYTF,TGTGCCACCCTAGAGGGCAGCGTTAACTATGGCTACACCTTC
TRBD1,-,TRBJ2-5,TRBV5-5,CASSLKTGVETQYF,TGTGCCAGCAGCTTAAAAACAGGGGTGGAGACCCAGTACTTC
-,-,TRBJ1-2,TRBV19,CASSMGPGANYGYTF,TGTGCCAGTAGTATGGGACCGGGAGCCAACTATGGCTACACCTTC
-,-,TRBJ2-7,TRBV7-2,CASSFQGGAYEQYF,TGTGCCAGCAGCTTCCAGGGTGGAGCCTACGAGCAGTACTTC
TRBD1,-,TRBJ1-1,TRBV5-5,CASSLWTGNTEAFF,TGTGCCAGCAGCTTGTGGACAGGGAACACTGAAGCTTTCTTT
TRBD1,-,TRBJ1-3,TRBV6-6,CASNTGQAGNTIYF,TGTGCCAGCAATACAGGACAGGCTGGAAACACCATATATTTT
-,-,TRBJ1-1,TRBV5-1,CASSLVPGESTEAFF,TGCGCCAGCAGCTTGGTCCCAGGGGAAAGTACTGAAGCTTTCTTT
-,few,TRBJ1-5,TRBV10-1,CASKEQHF,TGCGCCAGCAAGGAGCAGCATTTT
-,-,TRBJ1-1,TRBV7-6,CASSSDPGPTEAFF,TGTGCCAGCAGCTCAGATCCGGGTCCCACTGAAGCTTTCTTT
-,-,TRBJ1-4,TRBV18,CASSPPGSGASFGEKLFF,TGTGCCAGCTCACCACCGGGGAGTGGAGCTTCTTTCGGGGAAAAACTGTTTTTT
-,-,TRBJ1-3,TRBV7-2,CASSLSGGSGNTIYF,TGTGCCAGCAGCCTTTCAGGAGGCTCTGGAAACACCATATATTTT
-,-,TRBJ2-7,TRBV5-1,CASSQLRGGAWNEQYF,TGCGCCAGCAGCCAACTTAGGGGGGGGGCTTGGAACGAGCAGTACTTC
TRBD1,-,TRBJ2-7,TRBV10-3,CAISEPDRGNEQYF,TGTGCCATCAGTGAGCCCGACAGGGGAAACGAGCAGTACTTC
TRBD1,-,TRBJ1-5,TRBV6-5,CAIQGAVYQPQHF,TGTGCCATTCAGGGGGCCGTCTATCAGCCCCAGCATTTT
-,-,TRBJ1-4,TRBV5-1,CASSLTGSPGEKLFF,TGCGCCAGCAGCTTAACCGGGTCCCCGGGGGAAAAACTGTTTTTT
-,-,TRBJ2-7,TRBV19,CASSIGPGFAYEQYF,TGTGCCAGTAGTATAGGGCCAGGGTTCGCCTACGAGCAGTACTTC
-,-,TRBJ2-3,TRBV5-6,CASNWGEGGPSDTQYF,TGTGCCAGCAACTGGGGGGAGGGGGGGCCGTCAGATACGCAGTATTTT
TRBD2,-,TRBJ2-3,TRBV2,CASRQEGLTSGYTDTQYF,TGTGCCAGCAGACAAGAAGGGCTGACTAGCGGCTACACAGATACGCAGTATTTT
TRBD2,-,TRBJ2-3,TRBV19,CASSIGAGGLTDTQYF,TGTGCCAGTAGTATAGGAGCGGGGGGACTCACAGATACGCAGTATTTT
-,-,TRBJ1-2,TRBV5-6,CASSLRGAGGYTF,TGTGCCAGCAGCTTGCGGGGGGCCGGCGGCTACACCTTC
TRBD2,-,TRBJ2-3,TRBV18,CASSPSGNTDTQYF,TGTGCCAGCTCACCCAGCGGGAACACAGATACGCAGTATTTT
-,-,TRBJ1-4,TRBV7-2,CASSSSYEKLFF,TGTGCCAGCAGCTCCTCCTATGAAAAACTGTTTTTT
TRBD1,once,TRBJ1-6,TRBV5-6,CASSRAPTGYNSPLHF,TGTGCCAGCAGTCGTGCCCCGACAGGGTACAATTCACCCCTCCACTTT
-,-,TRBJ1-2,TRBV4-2,CASGKGGSSNYGYTF,TGTGCCAGCGGAAAGGGGGGGAGTTCTAACTATGGCTACACCTTC
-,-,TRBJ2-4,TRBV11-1,CASSETAGENIQYF,TGTGCCAGCAGCGAAACGGCAGGGGAAAACATTCAGTACTTC
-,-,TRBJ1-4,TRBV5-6,CASSSSTSPGEPWEKLFF,TGTGCCAGCAGCTCCTCGACCTCACCGGGAGAACCCTGGGAAAAACTGTTTTTT
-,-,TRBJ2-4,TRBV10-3,CAISESVVDIQYF,TGTGCCATCAGTGAGTCGGTAGTGGACATTCAGTACTTC
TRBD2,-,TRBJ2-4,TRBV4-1,CASSQDSPGGPQDIQYF,TGCGCCAGCAGCCAAGATTCACCGGGGGGGCCCCAGGACATTCAGTACTTC
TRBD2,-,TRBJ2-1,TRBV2,CASSPSGLAGGAGRNEQFF,TGTGCCAGCAGTCCCTCGGGACTAGCGGGGGGGGCCGGGAGGAATGAGCAGTTCTTC
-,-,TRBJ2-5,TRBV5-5,CASSPRTYQETQYF,TGTGCCAGCAGCCCCAGGACATACCAAGAGACCCAGTACTTC
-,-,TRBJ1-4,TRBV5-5,CASSLRWGDEKLFF,TGTGCCAGCAGCTTGCGGTGGGGGGATGAAAAACTGTTTTTT
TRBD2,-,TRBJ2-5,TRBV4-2,CASSQDPAGGQETQYF,TGTGCCAGCAGCCAAGATCCAGCGGGGGGCCAAGAGACCCAGTACTTC
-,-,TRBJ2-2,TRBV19,CASSIQGNTGELFF,TGTGCCAGTAGTATCCAGGGGAACACCGGGGAGCTGTTTTTT
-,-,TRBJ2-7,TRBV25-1,CASSVSEVVAAEQYF,TGTGCCAGCAGTGTGTCAGAGGTGGTCGCCGCCGAGCAGTACTTC
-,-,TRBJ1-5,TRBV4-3,CASSQDRRQNQPQHF,TGCGCCAGCAGCCAAGATCGGCGGCAGAATCAGCCCCAGCATTTT
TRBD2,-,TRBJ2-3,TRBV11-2,CASSFSPSGGASDTQYF,TGTGCCAGCAGCTTCAGCCCCAGCGGGGGGGCCTCGGATACGCAGTATTTT
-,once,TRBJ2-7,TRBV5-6,CASRGAESYEQYF,TGTGCCAGCAGGGGGGCCGAATCCTACGAGCAGTACTTC
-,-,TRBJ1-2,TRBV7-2,CASSLSQANYGYTF,TGTGCCAGCAGCTTATCCCAGGCCAACTATGGCTACACCTTC
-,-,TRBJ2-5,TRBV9,CASSGEGGDQETQYF,TGTGCCAGCAGCGGGGAAGGAGGGGATCAAGAGACCCAGTACTTC
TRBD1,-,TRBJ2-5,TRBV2,CASRGDRGKAETQYF,TGTGCCAGCAGGGGGGACAGGGGGAAAGCAGAGACCCAGTACTTC